Presented here are 21 T cell receptor beta chains from one specimen sequenced in a study of cytomegalovirus exposure and HLA in healthy donors. Use of 60 Vbeta and 13 Jbeta primers characterized the PCR. TCRdb keeps only in-frame clones here, not all; method: immunoSEQ multiplex PCR. The sample shows about 120,000 clones, approximately 80% of them seen only once. Sequencing used PBMCs. The source of these receptors is a human donor in good health.

This chain connects TRBV5-4 to TRBJ1-4; 11 bases agree with TRBD1. The CDR3 covers 18 residues. CDR1 is SGHNT and CDR2 is YYREEE in the germline V gene (reference sequence). Losses at the gene ends were 4 bases for V and 4 bases for J; bases not matched to a gene: 12. The CDR3 region has the DNA TGTGCCAGCAGCGTGTACCGGGACAGGGGGTCCGGTAATGAAAAACTGTTTTTT. This codes for CASSVYRDRGSGNEKLFF. Supplemented by reference TRBV5-4 and TRBJ1-4, the full variable domain reads ETGVTQSPTHLIKTRGQQVTLRCSSQSGHNTVSWYQQALGQGPQFIFQYYREEENGRGNFPPRFSGLQFPNYSSELNVNALELDDSALYLCASSVYRDRGSGNEKLFFGSGTQLSVL.

Note on this clone: One junction end does not reproduce the germline sequence, and a read error may be involved. The chain couples TRBV5-1 to TRBJ2-1; the match to TRBD2 covers 7 bases. The CDR3 spans 11 residues. Germline V gene lookup returns CDR1 SGHRS and CDR2 YFSETQ. This chain's CDR3 is CASSFGLEHFF. CDR3 DNA: TGCGCCAGCAGCTTCGGACTAGAGCATTTCTTC.

The gene calls are TRBV6-5 and TRBJ2-3; TRBD1 might be the D (6 bases). The CDR3 spans 16 residues. The V gene lost 1 base and the J gene lost 5 bases, with 16 bases spanning the gap. CDR1 is MNHEY and CDR2 is SVGAGI in the germline V gene. The CDR3 DNA reads as TGTGCCAGCAGTTACTTAGGGACCTCAGGGGAAGATACGCAGTATTTT. It is translated as CASSYLGTSGEDTQYF.

This rearrangement joins TRBV2 to TRBJ2-5, with D possibly matching TRBD1 (6 bases). Trimming removed 10 bases at V and 4 bases at J, with 13 bases between. CDR3 size: 12 residues. Germline CDR1 reads SNHLY; CDR2 reads FYNNEI. CDR3 nucleotides: TGTGCCAAATCCGGACAGAGAGAGACCCAGTACTTC. Its translation: CAKSGQRETQYF.

This clone was picked up a small number of times. The chain links TRBV28 to TRBJ2-7, with 7 positions matching TRBD1. With 9 bases clipped from V and 2 bases from J, the junction kept 10 bases outside the gene matches. From germline, CDR1 is MDHEN and CDR2 SYDVKM. This CDR3 spans 14 amino acids. CDR3 sequence (DNA): TGTGCCAGTAAACCCGGGACAGCAGCCTACGAGCAGTACTTC. Protein sequence: CASKPGTAAYEQYF.

This clone was seen just once. The gene calls are TRBV5-8 and TRBJ1-5; TRBD1 is a possible D gene (5 bases). Trimming shortened V by 3 bases and J by 4 bases, and 8 bases separated the two germline ends. This CDR3 is built from 13 residues. Germline CDR1 SGHTS, CDR2 YDEGEE. The CDR3 DNA is TGTGCCAGCAGCTCAGGGAAGAATCAGCCCCAGCATTTT. Its translation: CASSSGKNQPQHF. Full variable domain (missing parts from reference TRBV5-8 and TRBJ1-5): EAGVTQSPTHLIKTRGQQATLRCSPISGHTSVYWYQQALGLGLQFLLWYDEGEERNRGNFPPRFSGRQFPNYSSELNVNALELEDSALYLCASSSGKNQPQHFGDGTRLSIL.

The genes are TRBV27 and TRBJ2-4; 7 positions agree with TRBD2. J lost 8 bases, V lost 5 bases, and 21 bases had no gene match. The CDR3 covers 18 residues. CDR1 is MNHEY and CDR2 is SMNVEV in the germline V gene (reference sequence). In DNA, the CDR3 is TGTGCCAGCAGTCATCCGTCCCTAAGCGGGGCCCCGGGCGACATTCAGTACTTC. Its protein is CASSHPSLSGAPGDIQYF.

The chain joins TRBV19 to TRBJ1-4; 9 nucleotides match TRBD1. The J segment lost 0 bases and the V segment lost 6 bases, leaving 8 bases of the junction unmatched. Germline V gene lookup returns CDR1 LNHDA and CDR2 SQIVND (reference sequence). CDR3 length equals 17 residues. The DNA for the CDR3 is TGTGCCAGTAGCACGGACAGGGGTTTGTCAACTAATGAAAAACTGTTTTTT. It encodes CASSTDRGLSTNEKLFF.

The genes are TRBV5-1 and TRBJ2-1; weak D call: TRBD1 (5 bases). CDR1 and CDR2 from the germline V gene are SGHRS and YFSETQ. The CDR3 has 17 amino acids. V shed 1 base and J shed 1 base, with 15 bases lying between them. CDR3 region: CASSLSSGSFSYNEQFF. CDR3 bases: TGCGCCAGCAGCTTGTCTTCAGGGTCTTTTTCCTACAATGAGCAGTTCTTC.

The V call is TRBV5-3, the J call TRBJ1-1; D ambiguous. TRBV5-3 is an ORF; its function is uncertain. The CDR3 is 12 residues long. CDR3 bases: TGTCCTCAGAGGCGGGTTGACACTGAAGCTTTCTTT. Amino acids: CPQRRVDTEAFF.

Here the CDR3 reads CASNVGGGEGSDTQYF. The CDR3 nucleotides are TGTGCCAGCAATGTCGGTGGGGGGGAGGGGTCAGATACGCAGTATTTT. This chain uses TRBV2 with TRBJ2-3; TRBD2 aligns across 7 bases. The germline V gene encodes CDR1 SNHLY and CDR2 FYNNEI. V dropped 7 bases and J dropped 4; count of bases not matched to a gene: 14. The CDR3 is 16 amino acids. The full variable domain, in which reference TRBV2 and TRBJ2-3 provide the parts outside the CDR3, is EPEVTQTPSHQVTQMGQEVILRCVPISNHLYFYWYRQILGQKVEFLVSFYNNEISEKSEIFDDQFSVERPDGSNFTLKIRSTKLEDSAMYFCASNVGGGEGSDTQYFGPGTRLTVL.

V gene TRBV19 combines with J gene TRBJ2-3; possibly TRBD1 for D (6 bases). The CDR3 contains 15 residues. From germline, CDR1 is LNHDA and CDR2 SQIVND (reference sequence). V lost 5 bases and J lost 2, with 14 bases in between. The CDR3, as DNA: TGTGCCAGTAGTGAGACAGGAATCTACACAGATACGCAGTATTTT. Amino acid sequence: CASSETGIYTDTQYF.

The CDR3 region has the DNA TGTGCCAGCACTAACGGGGGATTCGGCTACACCTTC. Amino acids: CASTNGGFGYTF. The rearrangement uses TRBV6-5 and TRBJ1-2; D may be TRBD1 (5 bases). Germline-derived CDR1 and CDR2 are MNHEY and SVGAGI. The CDR3 is 12 residues long. Trimming left V 7 bases short and J 8 bases short, with 14 bases between.

J is TRBJ1-2 and V is TRBV19; D is perhaps TRBD1 (6 bases). The germline V gene encodes CDR1 LNHDA and CDR2 SQIVND (reference sequence). This CDR3 is 14 amino acids long. Trimming pared 3 bases from V and 4 bases from J, leaving 12 bases between. The CDR3 protein is CASSIPGASYGYTF. The CDR3 DNA follows: TGTGCCAGTAGTATTCCAGGGGCCAGCTATGGCTACACCTTC.

This clone appeared a single time. V gene TRBV5-1 combines with J gene TRBJ2-1; 13 nucleotides line up with TRBD2. CDR1 and CDR2 from the germline V gene are SGHRS and YFSETQ. Trimming at V came to 5 bases and at J to 8 bases, leaving 4 bases not matched to a gene. CDR3 length: 14 residues. Written as DNA, the CDR3 is TGCGCCAGCAGAGGACTAGCGGGAGTATATGAGCAGTTCTTC. Amino acids: CASRGLAGVYEQFF.

The chain employs TRBV6-6 and TRBJ2-3; D is perhaps TRBD2 (6 bases). CDR3 length: 12 residues. Trimming cost V 8 bases and J 0 bases, with 6 bases left between them. Germline loops: CDR1 MNHNY, CDR2 SVGAGI (reference sequence). The CDR3 DNA sequence: TGTGCCAGCCGGGGGAGCACAGATACGCAGTATTTT. Its translation is CASRGSTDTQYF.

This clone was detected once. V and J are TRBV28 and TRBJ1-4, with D maybe TRBD1 (5 bases). Trimming took 9 bases from V and 10 from J, leaving 21 bases between them. The CDR3 is 14 residues long. Germline V gene lookup returns CDR1 MDHEN and CDR2 SYDVKM. CDR3 in amino acids: CASIEGKGYGKLFF. The CDR3 bases are TGTGCCAGTATAGAAGGCAAGGGGTATGGAAAACTGTTTTTT.

The CDR3 is CASKGRQGANQPQHF. CDR3 nucleotide sequence: TGTGCCAGCAAAGGGCGACAGGGGGCGAATCAGCCCCAGCATTTT. The chain employs TRBV6-1 and TRBJ1-5; TRBD1 agrees at 10 bases. Germline V CDR1 and CDR2: MNHNS, SASEGT. CDR3 size: 15 residues. V lost 7 bases, J lost 4 bases, and 7 bases stayed unmatched.

This chain links TRBV5-4 with TRBJ2-7; tentative D call: TRBD1 (5 bases). The CDR3 extends over 14 amino acids. Germline-derived CDR1 and CDR2 are SGHNT and YYREEE (reference sequence). V lost 2 bases to trimming and J lost 2 bases, with 11 bases between them. Here the CDR3 DNA reads TGTGCCAGCAGCTTCACAGGTAACCCCTACGAGCAGTACTTC. Amino acids: CASSFTGNPYEQYF.

V is TRBV27 and J is TRBJ1-1, with D maybe TRBD1 (6 bases). From germline, CDR1 is MNHEY and CDR2 SMNVEV (reference sequence). Trimming left V 7 bases short and J 4 bases short, with 16 bases between. This CDR3 comprises 14 residues. The CDR3 region is CASTARRGATEAFF. In DNA, the CDR3 is TGTGCCAGCACGGCAAGGCGGGGGGCCACTGAAGCTTTCTTT.

Only a few counts were recorded for this clone. The chain combines TRBV5-1 with TRBJ2-1; D may be TRBD2 (7 bases). The CDR3 consists of 14 residues. Germline assignment: CDR1 SGHRS and CDR2 YFSETQ. V was shortened by 7 bases and J by 2 bases, with 13 bases between the two germline ends. The DNA for the CDR3 is TGCGCCAGCCGCGAGGGGGGGACCTACAATGAGCAGTTCTTC. Translated: CASREGGTYNEQFF.